These 28 T cell receptor beta chains were sequenced from one sample in a study of cytomegalovirus exposure and HLA in healthy donors. Vbeta (60) and Jbeta (13) primers were used in the PCR. Libraries were prepared by immunoSEQ multiplex PCR; TCRdb keeps only in-frame clonotypes and omits some of them. The sample's table shows 180,000 or so clones. The sample consisted of PBMCs. Every receptor here comes from a woman between 18 and 30 years old in good health and CMV-seropositive.

J is TRBJ1-2 and V is TRBV7-9; D is perhaps TRBD1 (5 bases). Trimming removed 1 base at V and 2 bases at J, with 8 bases between. Germline V gene lookup returns CDR1 SEHNR and CDR2 FQNEAQ (reference sequence). The length of the CDR3 is 14 residues. CDR3 residues: CASSLVPGNYGYTF. The CDR3 nucleotides read TGTGCCAGCAGCTTAGTCCCAGGGAACTATGGCTACACCTTC.

The J gene is TRBJ1-1, the V gene TRBV7-9, with 7 bases aligning to TRBD1. V was clipped by 1 base and J by 5 bases; unmatched bases: 10. The length of the CDR3 is 16 residues. Germline V gene data show CDR1 as SEHNR and CDR2 as FQNEAQ (reference sequence). The CDR3 is CASSLGLVGGRTEAFF. DNA for the CDR3: TGTGCCAGCAGCTTAGGGTTGGTAGGGGGCCGGACTGAAGCTTTCTTT.

This chain uses TRBV9 with TRBJ1-4, with D possibly being TRBD1 (6 bases). The CDR3 is 20 amino acids. Germline-derived CDR1 and CDR2 are SGDLS and YYNGEE. Deletions cut 2 bases from V and 1 base from J, with 24 bases between. The CDR3 reads CASSVWGGGQSGLTNEKLFF. As DNA, the CDR3 is TGTGCCAGCAGCGTGTGGGGGGGAGGACAGAGCGGTTTAACTAATGAAAAACTGTTTTTT. The entire variable domain, with the rest obtained from reference TRBV9 and TRBJ1-4, is as follows: DSGVTQTPKHLITATGQRVTLRCSPRSGDLSVYWYQQSLDQGLQFLIQYYNGEERAKGNILERFSAQQFPDLHSELNLSSLELGDSALYFCASSVWGGGQSGLTNEKLFFGSGTQLSVL.

The rearrangement links TRBV11-2 to TRBJ2-7; TRBD2 matches 9 bases. The CDR3 loop spans 15 amino acids. J lost 2 bases, V lost 5 bases, and 7 bases had no gene match. Germline CDR1 is SGHAT and CDR2 is FQNNGV. Here the CDR3 reads CASSGPGGGAYEQYF. In nucleotides, the CDR3 is TGTGCCAGCAGCGGTCCCGGCGGGGGGGCCTACGAGCAGTACTTC.

The chain combines TRBV19 with TRBJ1-4, with D possibly being TRBD1 (5 bases). With 0 bases removed from V and 9 bases from J, the gap between germline ends came to 11 bases. Per germline, CDR1 LNHDA and CDR2 SQIVND (reference sequence). This CDR3 has 14 residues. The CDR3 protein is CASSIDRDGKKLFF. CDR3 bases: TGTGCCAGTAGTATAGACAGGGATGGGAAAAAACTGTTTTTT.

The CDR3 coding sequence is TGCGCCAGCAGCCGAGGACTCTACACCGGGGAGCTGTTTTTT. It encodes CASSRGLYTGELFF. The chain links TRBV4-1 to TRBJ2-2; possibly TRBD2 for D (5 bases). Germline V lookup: CDR1 MGHRA, CDR2 YSYEKL. The V and J ends lost 4 bases and 3 bases respectively, with 9 bases between them. This CDR3 has 14 amino acids.

The chain combines TRBV2 with TRBJ2-5; maybe TRBD1 (5 bases). The CDR3 consists of 13 residues. Germline values: CDR1 SNHLY, CDR2 FYNNEI. Trimming cost V 5 bases and J 4 bases, with 11 bases left between them. CDR3 protein: CASSTGISETQYF. The CDR3 DNA is TGTGCCAGCAGTACAGGAATCTCAGAGACCCAGTACTTC.

The genes are TRBV14 and TRBJ2-7; D remains ambiguous. Looked up from germline, CDR1 is SGHDN and CDR2 is FVKESK. The CDR3 sequence is 17 residues long. Trimming took off 1 base at V and 3 bases at J, with 19 bases between the two ends. CDR3 in amino acids: CASSQGSASAPNYEQYF. The CDR3 region has the DNA TGTGCCAGCAGCCAAGGGTCCGCGTCTGCCCCCAACTACGAGCAGTACTTC.

V usage is TRBV5-1 and J usage is TRBJ1-5, with 8 bases lining up with TRBD1. The CDR3 extends over 15 amino acids. Trimming removed 4 bases from V and 5 bases from J; junction bases left unmatched: 8. Germline CDR1 and CDR2: SGHRS and YFSETQ. The DNA of the CDR3 is TGCGCCAGCAGCATCGGACAGGGAGGGGATCAGCCCCAGCATTTT. This codes for CASSIGQGGDQPQHF.

The chain links TRBV5-6 to TRBJ2-3, with 11 bases lining up with TRBD2. CDR3 length: 16 residues. CDR1 is SGHDT and CDR2 is YYEEEE in the germline V gene. V gave up 4 bases and J gave up 2 bases; unmatched junction bases: 6. The DNA of the CDR3 is TGTGCCAGCAGCCTACTAGCGGGGGCCGACACAGATACGCAGTATTTT. Translating it yields CASSLLAGADTDTQYF.

The V and J genes are TRBV2 and TRBJ1-2; 8 bases fit TRBD1. J lost 4 bases, V lost 5 bases, and 3 bases had no gene match. The CDR3 has 13 amino acids. The V gene's germline CDR1 is SNHLY and CDR2 FYNNEI. CDR3 DNA: TGTGCCAGCAGTTCCGGACAGGGCTATGGCTACACCTTC. This codes for CASSSGQGYGYTF.

The rearrangement uses TRBV4-1 and TRBJ2-3, with 8 bases fitting TRBD2. The CDR3 sequence is 15 residues long. The trim removed 1 base at V and 6 bases at J, leaving 6 bases unmatched. The V gene's germline CDR1 is MGHRA and CDR2 YSYEKL. DNA for the CDR3: TGCGCCAGCAGCCAAGGCTCTGGCGGGGGGGATACGCAGTATTTT. This gives the protein CASSQGSGGGDTQYF.

The rearrangement joins TRBV19 to TRBJ2-1, with TRBD2 matching 8 bases. The V gene's germline CDR1 is LNHDA and CDR2 SQIVND (reference sequence). V trimming: 6 bases; J trimming: 2 bases; junction bases outside the gene matches: 6. The CDR3 is 15 residues long. CDR3 DNA sequence: TGTGCCAGTAGAACCAGCGGGAGTCCCTACAATGAGCAGTTCTTC. Its translation: CASRTSGSPYNEQFF.

V and J are TRBV6-6 and TRBJ1-1; possibly TRBD1 for D (6 bases). CDR3 size: 13 residues. Looked up from germline, CDR1 is MNHNY and CDR2 is SVGAGI (reference sequence). V lost 6 bases, J lost 3 bases, and 11 bases lay in between. The CDR3 DNA reads TGTGCCAGCAGCGCCCGGACAGACACTGAAGCTTTCTTT. It translates to CASSARTDTEAFF.

A remark on this clone: Other DNA sequences in the sample encode the same CDR3. The gene calls are TRBV15 and TRBJ1-5, with D hard to call. Germline assignment: CDR1 LNHNV and CDR2 YYDKDF (reference sequence). This CDR3 is built from 13 residues. The V end was cut by 0 bases, the J end by 6 bases, with 6 bases between. The CDR3 region is CATSRDPGQPQHF. CDR3 nucleotides: TGTGCCACCAGCAGAGACCCAGGTCAGCCCCAGCATTTT. The whole variable domain, remainder taken from reference TRBV15 and TRBJ1-5, is DAMVIQNPRYQVTQFGKPVTLSCSQTLNHNVMYWYQQKSSQAPKLLFHYYDKDFNNEADTPDNFQSRRPNTSFCFLDIRSPGLGDTAMYLCATSRDPGQPQHFGDGTRLSIL.

J is TRBJ1-2 and V is TRBV6-1; the match to TRBD1 covers 11 bases. CDR1 MNHNS and CDR2 SASEGT come from the germline V gene. The V segment lost 4 bases and the J segment 0 bases; nucleotides outside the gene matches: 7. CDR3 length: 17 residues. CDR3 nucleotide sequence: TGTGCCAGCAGTGGGAGGACAGGGGGCTTAGCTAACTATGGCTACACCTTC. It specifies CASSGRTGGLANYGYTF.

This chain uses TRBV25-1 with TRBJ2-6; 9 bases map to TRBD1. Germline CDR1 and CDR2: MGHDK and SYGVNS. The CDR3 totals 17 residues. Trimming removed 3 bases from V and 3 bases from J; junction bases left unmatched: 6. CDR3: CASSDQQGAGGANVLTF. The DNA of the CDR3 is TGTGCCAGCAGTGATCAACAGGGGGCGGGTGGGGCCAACGTCCTGACTTTC.

V gene TRBV6-1 combines with J gene TRBJ1-1, with 10 nucleotides matching TRBD1. V trimming: 0 bases; J trimming: 3 bases; junction bases outside the gene matches: 4. The V gene's germline CDR1 is MNHNS and CDR2 SASEGT. The CDR3 length is 16 residues. Here the CDR3 reads CASSEADRGLDTEAFF. CDR3 bases: TGTGCCAGCAGTGAAGCGGACAGGGGGTTGGACACTGAAGCTTTCTTT.

The rearrangement links TRBV6-5 to TRBJ2-3; 8 bases align to TRBD2. The CDR3 extends over 15 amino acids. Unmatched junction bases numbered 5, after V lost 2 bases and J lost 4 bases. The germline V gene has CDR1 MNHEY and CDR2 SVGAGI. CDR3 region: CASSYRGGGADTQYF. DNA of the CDR3: TGTGCCAGCAGTTACCGGGGGGGCGGGGCAGATACGCAGTATTTT.

The rearrangement links TRBV7-9 to TRBJ1-6; D remains unclear. The V end was cut by 5 bases, the J end by 4 bases, with 6 bases between. CDR3 length: 13 residues. In germline, CDR1 is SEHNR, CDR2 FQNEAQ (reference sequence). The CDR3, as DNA: TGTGCCAGCAGCCAGTCATATAATTCACCCCTCCACTTT. It yields the protein CASSQSYNSPLHF.

The chain carries TRBV4-1 and TRBJ2-1, with 14 positions matching TRBD2. With 2 bases clipped from V and 15 bases from J, the junction kept 12 bases outside the gene matches. The CDR3 sequence is 16 residues long. The germline CDR1 and CDR2 sequences are MGHRA and YSYEKL. The DNA for the CDR3 is TGCGCCAGCAGCCAACCGGGACTAGCGGGAGATCCCGGTCCGTTCTTC. It encodes CASSQPGLAGDPGPFF.

In the case of this clone: Mismatch with germline at one junction end may stem from a read error. The V gene is TRBV7-7, the J gene TRBJ2-3; 8 bases are shared with TRBD1. CDR1 and CDR2 (germline): SSHAT, FNYEAQ (reference sequence). The CDR3 consists of 15 residues. CDR3 DNA sequence: TGTGCTAGCAGCTTTGGACAGGGACCCACAGATACGCAGTATTTT. This encodes CASSFGQGPTDTQYF.

The J gene is TRBJ2-1, the V gene TRBV6-1, with 10 bases that match TRBD2. Germline V gene lookup returns CDR1 MNHNS and CDR2 SASEGT. The CDR3 consists of 15 residues. J was trimmed by 5 bases and V by 5 bases; bases with no gene match: 6. Written as DNA, the CDR3 is TGTGCCAGCAGTATAAGCGGGGGGGTTGACAATGAGCAGTTCTTC. Its translation is CASSISGGVDNEQFF.

This chain links TRBV14 with TRBJ2-5, with TRBD2 matching 11 bases. The junction had 1 base not matched to a gene; V was cut back by 4 bases and J by 3 bases. The germline V gene encodes CDR1 SGHDN and CDR2 FVKESK. This CDR3 contains 14 residues. CDR3 sequence reads: CASSLGLAEETQYF. As DNA, the CDR3 is TGTGCCAGCAGCCTGGGACTAGCGGAAGAGACCCAGTACTTC. The full variable domain, in which reference TRBV14 and TRBJ2-5 provide the parts outside the CDR3, is EAGVTQFPSHSVIEKGQTVTLRCDPISGHDNLYWYRRVMGKEIKFLLHFVKESKQDESGMPNNRFLAERTGGTYSTLKVQPAELEDSGVYFCASSLGLAEETQYFGPGTRLLVL.

The DNA of the CDR3 is TGCGCCAGCAGCCAGATAGTCCCGGGACTAGCGGGGGGGGATACGCAGTATTTT. Residues: CASSQIVPGLAGGDTQYF. The chain carries TRBV4-1 and TRBJ2-3; 16 positions match TRBD2. Looked up from germline, CDR1 is MGHRA and CDR2 is YSYEKL. Losses at the gene ends were 3 bases for V and 6 bases for J; bases not matched to a gene: 9. The CDR3 contains 18 residues.

The chain couples TRBV6-4 to TRBJ2-3; D ambiguous. V was clipped by 5 bases and J by 0 bases, with 6 bases between them. Looked up from germline, CDR1 is MRHNA and CDR2 is SNTAGT. This CDR3 spans 13 amino acids. The CDR3 DNA sequence: TGTGCCAGCAGTAAAACTAGCACAGATACGCAGTATTTT. Encoded protein: CASSKTSTDTQYF.

The CDR3 DNA reads as TGTGCCACCAGCAGAGGCGAATACTCTGGGGCCAACGTCCTGACTTTC. It encodes CATSRGEYSGANVLTF. The chain uses TRBV15 and TRBJ2-6; no clear D gene. Trimming took off 1 base at V and 0 bases at J, with 7 bases between the two ends. Germline V gives CDR1 LNHNV, CDR2 YYDKDF (reference sequence). The CDR3 has 16 residues.

The chain uses TRBV5-1 and TRBJ1-4; possible D gene TRBD1, 5 bases. Germline V gene sequence: CDR1 SGHRS, CDR2 YFSETQ. CDR3 size: 15 residues. Trimming shortened V by 0 bases and J by 5 bases, and 11 bases separated the two germline ends. The CDR3 nucleotides read TGCGCCAGCAGCTTGGCCAGGACACTGAATGAAAAACTGTTTTTT. Protein product: CASSLARTLNEKLFF. Complete variable domain (other parts from reference TRBV5-1 and TRBJ1-4): KAGVTQTPRYLIKTRGQQVTLSCSPISGHRSVSWYQQTPGQGLQFLFEYFSETQRNKGNFPGRFSGRQFSNSRSEMNVSTLELGDSALYLCASSLARTLNEKLFFGSGTQLSVL.